This record looks at one T cell receptor (beta chain) sequence and its context. Here immunoSEQ multiplex PCR was the method, and the copy in TCRdb shows in-frame clones only, minus some. The top ten hold roughly 0.94% of the sample, which has a few hundred thousand clones, 70% to 90% seen once. Germline trimming cut 6 bases from V and 2 bases from J; bases unmatched to any gene: 9. The CDR3 consists of 16 residues. Germline V gene sequence: CDR1 ENHRY, CDR2 SYGVKD. The sample originates from a study of blood T cell repertoires in COVID-19. About the research overall: There were acute and convalescent COVID-19 samples, and they came from the United States, Italy and Spain.

This rearrangement joins TRBV10-3 to TRBJ1-2; TRBD1 aligns across 10 bases. The TCR originated in a human donor with COVID-19, enrolled during active disease. The donor label of this sample is uncertain. Input material: peripheral blood. The CDR3 sequence is CAIRSGTGVMNYGYTF. For the CDR3, the DNA is TGTGCCATCAGGTCCGGGACAGGGGTCATGAACTATGGCTACACCTTC.